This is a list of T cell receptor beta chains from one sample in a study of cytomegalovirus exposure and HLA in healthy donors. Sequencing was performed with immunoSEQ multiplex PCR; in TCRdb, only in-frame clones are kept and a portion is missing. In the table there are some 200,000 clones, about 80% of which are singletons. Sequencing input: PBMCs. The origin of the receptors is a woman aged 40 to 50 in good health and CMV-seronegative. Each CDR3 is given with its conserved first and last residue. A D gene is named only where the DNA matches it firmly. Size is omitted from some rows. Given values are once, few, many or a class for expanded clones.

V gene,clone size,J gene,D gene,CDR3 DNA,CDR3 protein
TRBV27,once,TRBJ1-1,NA,TGTGCCAGCAGTTTGGGCTATGGGAGCACTGAAGCTTTCTTT,CASSLGYGSTEAFF
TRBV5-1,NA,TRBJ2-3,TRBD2,TGCGCCAGCAGCTTGGCCCCGACTAGCGGCACAGATACGCAGTATTTT,CASSLAPTSGTDTQYF
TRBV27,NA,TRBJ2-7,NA,TGTGCCAGCAGTCCCACGAGGGGGACCCCCTACGAGCAGTACTTC,CASSPTRGTPYEQYF
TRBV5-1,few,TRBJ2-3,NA,TGCGCCAGCAGCTTGGAGTTCGGAGGTACGCAGTATTTT,CASSLEFGGTQYF
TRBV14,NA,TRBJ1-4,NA,TGTGCCAGCAGCCGCAGCGGACGGTTTAATGAAAAACTGTTTTTT,CASSRSGRFNEKLFF
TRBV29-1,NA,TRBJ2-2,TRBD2,TGCAGCGTCGGGGGGGCGGGGGAGCTGTTTTTT,CSVGGAGELFF
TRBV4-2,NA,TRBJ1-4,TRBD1,TGTGCCAGCAGCCAAGGACAGGGGTCCCGTTCTAATGCAGAAAAACTGTTTTTT,CASSQGQGSRSNAEKLFF
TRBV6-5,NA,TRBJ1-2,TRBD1,TGTGCCAGCAGTTACTCCGGACAGGGTAACTATGGCTACACCTTC,CASSYSGQGNYGYTF
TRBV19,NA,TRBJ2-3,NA,TGTGCCAGTACTGGAGGTTTCGATACGCAGTATTTT,CASTGGFDTQYF
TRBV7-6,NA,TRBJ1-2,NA,TGTGCCAGCAGCCCTAGCTCCTCACTGTCGAAGGGGGGGCATGGCTACACCTTC,CASSPSSSLSKGGHGYTF
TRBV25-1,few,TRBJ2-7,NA,TGTGCCAGCAGTGAATTGGGCAGGGGCTCCTACGAGCAGTACTTC,CASSELGRGSYEQYF
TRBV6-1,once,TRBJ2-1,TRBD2,TGTGCCAGCAGTGTGGAGCGGGGGTACAATGAGCAGTTCTTC,CASSVERGYNEQFF
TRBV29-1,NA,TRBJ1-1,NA,TGCAGCGTTGAAATGGACGCGGACGGGGACACTGAAGCTTTCTTT,CSVEMDADGDTEAFF
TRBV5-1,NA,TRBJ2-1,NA,TGCGCCAGCAGCTTGGGGGCCTCCAGGGACTCCTACAATGAGCAGTTCTTC,CASSLGASRDSYNEQFF
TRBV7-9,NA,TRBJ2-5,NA,TGTGCCAGCCGCTCCAGTGGGAGGTCTGAGACCCAGTACTTC,CASRSSGRSETQYF
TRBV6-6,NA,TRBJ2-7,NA,TGTGCCAGCAGCTACGAACTTGGGCCCAGGGCAGAGCAGTACTTC,CASSYELGPRAEQYF
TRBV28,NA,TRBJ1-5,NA,TGTGCCAGCAGTCCGAGACAGGCCGGCCAGCATTTT,CASSPRQAGQHF
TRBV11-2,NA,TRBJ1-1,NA,TGTGCCAGCAGCTCCAGGGTTAGGGGAACTGAAGCTTTCTTT,CASSSRVRGTEAFF
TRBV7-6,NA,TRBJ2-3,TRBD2,TGTGCCAGCAGCTTCGGACTAGCGGGGGACTCAGATACGCAGTATTTT,CASSFGLAGDSDTQYF
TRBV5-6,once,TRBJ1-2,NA,TGTGCCAGCAGCTTGGCCTGGGGCATGAGCTATGGCTACACCTTC,CASSLAWGMSYGYTF
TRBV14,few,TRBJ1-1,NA,TGTGCCAGCAGCCACACCGACAGGGCTTTCTTT,CASSHTDRAFF
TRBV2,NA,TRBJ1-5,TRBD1,TGTGCCAGCATGAACAGGGGCAGACAGCCCCAGCATTTT,CASMNRGRQPQHF
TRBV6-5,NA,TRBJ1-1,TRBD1,TGTGCCTCGCACCGGGACAGGGTTGTGTCTGATGCTTTCTTT,CASHRDRVVSDAFF
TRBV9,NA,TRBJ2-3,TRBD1,TGTGCCAGCAGCACGGGGACAGACACAGATACGCAGTATTTT,CASSTGTDTDTQYF
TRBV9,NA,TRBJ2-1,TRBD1,TGTGCCAGCAGCGTAGGAGAGGGACAGGGGAAATTCTTC,CASSVGEGQGKFF
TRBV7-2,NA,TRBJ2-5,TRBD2,TGTGCCAGCAGCCGAGTATCTAGCGGGGGGCTAGAGACCCAGTACTTC,CASSRVSSGGLETQYF
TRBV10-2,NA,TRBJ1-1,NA,TGCGCCAGCAGTGAGTCCAGGCCCGTGGCCTCCACTGAAGCTTTCTTT,CASSESRPVASTEAFF
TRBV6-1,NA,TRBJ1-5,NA,TGTGCCAGCAGTGAAGCTCTGGGGAGGCAACAGCCCCAGCATTTT,CASSEALGRQQPQHF
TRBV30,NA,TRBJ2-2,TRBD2,TGTGCCTGGAGTGCCCGGGGGGGATGGGGTACCGGGGAGCTGTTTTTT,CAWSARGGWGTGELFF
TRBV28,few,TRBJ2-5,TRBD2,TGTGCCAGCCTAGCGGGGGAGACCCAGTACTTC,CASLAGETQYF
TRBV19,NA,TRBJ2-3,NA,TGTGCCAGTAGTATCTCCGGGACTAGCACAGATACGCAGTATTTT,CASSISGTSTDTQYF
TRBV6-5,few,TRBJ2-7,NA,TGTGCCAGCAGTTCCGGGACACCTCTCTACGAGCAGTACTTC,CASSSGTPLYEQYF
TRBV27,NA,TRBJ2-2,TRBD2,TGTGCCAGCAGTTTGGGGGGACTAGGGCGTTACCGGGAGCTGTTTTTT,CASSLGGLGRYRELFF
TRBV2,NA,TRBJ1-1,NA,TGTGCCAGCAGTGGGGAGGGAGTCTTGAACACTGAAGCTTTCTTT,CASSGEGVLNTEAFF
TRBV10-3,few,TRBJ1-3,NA,TGTGCCATCAGGGAAGACAGGCTTTCAGGAAACACCATATATTTT,CAIREDRLSGNTIYF
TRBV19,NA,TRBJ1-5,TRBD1,TGTGCCAGTTCACAAACAGGGGGCAATCAGCCCCAGCATTTT,CASSQTGGNQPQHF
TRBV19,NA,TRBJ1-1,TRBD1,TGTGCCAGTAGTAAAGACAGGGGGCTGGGGAACACTGAAGCTTTCTTT,CASSKDRGLGNTEAFF
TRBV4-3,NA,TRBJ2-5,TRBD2,TGCGCCAGCAGCGAGACTAGCGGGAGACAAGAGACCCAGTACTTC,CASSETSGRQETQYF
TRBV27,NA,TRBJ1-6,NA,TGTGCCAGCAGCCTGGCGGCCACCTATAATTCACCCCTCCACTTT,CASSLAATYNSPLHF
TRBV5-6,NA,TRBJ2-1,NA,TGTGCCAGCAGCTTTAGGGGTTCCAATGAGCAGTTCTTC,CASSFRGSNEQFF
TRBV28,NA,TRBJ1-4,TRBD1,TGTGCCAGCGGGGTGGGACAGGGGTTGGAAAAACTGTTTTTT,CASGVGQGLEKLFF
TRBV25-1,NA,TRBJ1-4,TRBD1,TGTGCCAGCAGTGAATGGGGCAGGGACAGGGCTAGTTTTTTT,CASSEWGRDRASFF
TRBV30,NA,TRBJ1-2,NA,TGTGCCTGGAGCGTGAACTATGGCTACACCTTC,CAWSVNYGYTF
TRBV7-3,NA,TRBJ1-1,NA,TGTGCCAGCAGCTTACTGGGGCAGAACACTGAAGCTTTCTTT,CASSLLGQNTEAFF
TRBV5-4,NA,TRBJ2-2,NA,TGTGCCAGCAGCCCCCGGGGAGGTCCCGGGGAGCTGTTTTTT,CASSPRGGPGELFF
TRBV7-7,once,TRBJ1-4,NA,TGTGCTAGCAGCTTAGCGGGGGGTCAAAATGAAAAACTGTTTTTT,CASSLAGGQNEKLFF
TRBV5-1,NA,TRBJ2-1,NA,TGCGCCAGCAGCTTGGAGGAGGGTTCCTACAATGAGCAGTTCTTC,CASSLEEGSYNEQFF